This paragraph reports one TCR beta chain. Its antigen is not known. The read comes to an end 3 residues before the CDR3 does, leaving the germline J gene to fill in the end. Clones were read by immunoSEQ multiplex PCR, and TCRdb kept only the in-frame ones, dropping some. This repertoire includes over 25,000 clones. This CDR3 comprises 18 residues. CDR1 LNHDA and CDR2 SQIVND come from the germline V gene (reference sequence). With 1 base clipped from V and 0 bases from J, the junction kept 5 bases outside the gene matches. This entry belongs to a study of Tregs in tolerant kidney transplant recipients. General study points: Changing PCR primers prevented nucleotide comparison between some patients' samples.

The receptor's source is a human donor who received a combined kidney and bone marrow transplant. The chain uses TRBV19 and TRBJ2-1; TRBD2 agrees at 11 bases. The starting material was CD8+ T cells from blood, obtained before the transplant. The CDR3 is CASSIAAGTSGSYNEQFF. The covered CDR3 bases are TGTGCCAGTAGTATAGCCGCCGGGACTAGCGGCTCCTACAATGAG.